The sequence of this T cell receptor (beta chain) was determined in a study of T cells in Graves' hyperthyroidism and ophthalmopathy. Template material for amplifying TCR beta CDR3 regions consisted of RNA transcripts. Carried out on the TCR CDR3, a first-round RT-PCR used the HTBI primer set. TCRdb re-derived calls from the multiplex PCR reads in MiXCR, one entry per CDR3 protein. The table has hundreds of thousands of distinct CDR3 sequences, 13% to 15% seen once; the top ten hold roughly an eighth. This clonotype has just a few counts. CDR3 length equals 15 residues. V gave up 3 bases and J gave up 1 base, with 10 bases separating them. Germline loops: CDR1 MNHEY, CDR2 SMNVEV (reference sequence).

Material for sequencing was blood. This receptor was taken from a woman between 50 and 59 years old with Graves' ophthalmopathy. This chain joins TRBV27 and TRBJ2-1; D gene unclear. As DNA, the CDR3 is TGTGCCAGCAGTTTTCTTTCTAGTTCCTACAATGAGCAGTTCTTC. This sequence encodes CASSFLSSSYNEQFF.